The 32 T cell receptor beta chains reported below all come from one sample, sequenced in a study of blood T cell repertoires in COVID-19. Using immunoSEQ multiplex PCR, the repertoire was profiled, and TCRdb retains in-frame clones only, with some absent. Here the sample spans some 29,000 clones, 89% being singletons. The material sequenced was peripheral blood. The receptors here all came from a human donor in a cohort sampled during active COVID-19.

The chain is built from TRBV9 and TRBJ2-1; D is ambiguous. Germline V gene sequence: CDR1 SGDLS, CDR2 YYNGEE. The CDR3 is made up of 13 amino acids. The germline V and J ends were trimmed by 4 bases and 7 bases, with 12 bases remaining between them. The CDR3: CASSFTVQNEQFF. Written as DNA, the CDR3 is TGTGCCAGCAGCTTTACAGTCCAAAATGAGCAGTTCTTC.

This chain joins TRBV18 and TRBJ2-3; weak D call: TRBD1 (5 bases). The CDR3 spans 15 residues. V was cut by 3 bases and J by 2 bases, with 12 bases left in between. The V gene's germline CDR1 is KGHSH and CDR2 LQKENI. The CDR3 is CASSPLRQSTDTQYF. The CDR3 DNA follows: TGTGCCAGCTCACCTCTCCGACAGTCCACAGATACGCAGTATTTT. Full variable domain (outside the CDR3, taken from reference TRBV18 and TRBJ2-3): NAGVMQNPRHLVRRRGQEARLRCSPMKGHSHVYWYRQLPEEGLKFMVYLQKENIIDESGMPKERFSAEFPKEGPSILRIQQVVRGDSAAYFCASSPLRQSTDTQYFGPGTRLTVL.

The rearrangement uses TRBV6-4 and TRBJ2-1, with D possibly matching TRBD1 (5 bases). With 2 bases removed from V and 1 base from J, the gap between germline ends came to 12 bases. The CDR3 length is 16 residues. CDR1 MRHNA and CDR2 SNTAGT come from the germline V gene. The CDR3 DNA reads as TGTGCCAGCAGTGACGAAGTCAGACAGTCCTACAATGAGCAGTTCTTC. Translated: CASSDEVRQSYNEQFF.

The genes are TRBV5-4 and TRBJ2-2; TRBD2 is a possible D gene (6 bases). The V end lost 4 bases, the J end lost 5 bases, and 12 bases lay between the germline ends. The CDR3 consists of 14 residues. Per the germline V gene, CDR1 is SGHNT and CDR2 is YYREEE (reference sequence). CDR3 sequence reads: CASSPGVATGELFF. The CDR3 DNA is TGTGCCAGCAGCCCGGGGGTCGCAACCGGGGAGCTGTTTTTT. The full variable domain, in which reference TRBV5-4 and TRBJ2-2 provide the parts outside the CDR3, is ETGVTQSPTHLIKTRGQQVTLRCSSQSGHNTVSWYQQALGQGPQFIFQYYREEENGRGNFPPRFSGLQFPNYSSELNVNALELDDSALYLCASSPGVATGELFFGEGSRLTVL.

V is TRBV2 and J is TRBJ1-6; D call uncertain. CDR1 and CDR2 from the germline V gene are SNHLY and FYNNEI. Trimming pared 8 bases from V and 4 bases from J, leaving 9 bases between. The CDR3 is 13 residues long. CDR3 sequence (DNA): TGTGCCAGCGCGGCCCGTTATAATTCACCCCTCCACTTT. It yields the protein CASAARYNSPLHF.

The chain recombines TRBV7-8 with TRBJ1-1; a possible D gene is TRBD1 (5 bases). Trimming left V 4 bases short and J 0 bases short, with 15 bases between. The CDR3 runs 16 residues. Germline V gene lookup returns CDR1 SGHVS and CDR2 FQNEAQ. CDR3 nucleotide sequence: TGTGCCAGCAGCTGGGGGGAGGTCCGACTGAACACTGAAGCTTTCTTT. Its protein product is CASSWGEVRLNTEAFF.

The chain joins TRBV2 to TRBJ1-5; a possible D gene is TRBD1 (6 bases). With 5 bases removed from V and 0 bases from J, the gap between germline ends came to 8 bases. The CDR3 has 14 amino acids. CDR1 is SNHLY, CDR2 FYNNEI, per germline. The CDR3 reads CASSWDTSNQPQHF. DNA of the CDR3: TGTGCCAGCAGTTGGGACACTAGCAATCAGCCCCAGCATTTT.

The CDR3 spells CASSQERGGLTYEQYF. As DNA, the CDR3 is TGCGCCAGCAGCCAAGAACGGGGGGGCCTTACCTACGAGCAGTACTTC. V and J are TRBV4-1 and TRBJ2-7; 8 bases map to TRBD2. This CDR3 spans 16 amino acids. The V segment lost 0 bases and the J segment 2 bases; nucleotides outside the gene matches: 6. The germline V gene has CDR1 MGHRA and CDR2 YSYEKL.

This chain joins TRBV20-1 and TRBJ1-2; TRBD1 might be the D (6 bases). Trimming took off 3 bases at V and 7 bases at J, with 18 bases between the two ends. There are 14 residues in the CDR3. The germline V gene has CDR1 DFQATT and CDR2 SNEGSKA (reference sequence). The CDR3: CSASPGTFGSGYTF. CDR3 bases: TGCAGTGCTAGTCCCGGGACATTTGGGTCTGGCTACACCTTC.

The chain recombines TRBV7-9 with TRBJ2-7; TRBD2 is a possible D gene (5 bases). Trimming left V 5 bases short and J 4 bases short, with 6 bases between. Germline-derived CDR1 and CDR2 are SEHNR and FQNEAQ (reference sequence). The CDR3 has 11 residues. CDR3 nucleotide sequence: TGTGCCAGCAGCGAGGGATACGAGCAGTACTTC. Its protein is CASSEGYEQYF.

This chain joins TRBV5-1 and TRBJ2-5, with TRBD2 identical over 10 bases. Trimming at V came to 4 bases and at J to 4 bases, leaving 7 bases not matched to a gene. CDR1 and CDR2 from the germline V gene are SGHRS and YFSETQ. The CDR3 is 15 residues long. In DNA, the CDR3 is TGCGCCAGCAGCCCGAGCGGGGGGGCTCGAGAGACCCAGTACTTC. Residues: CASSPSGGARETQYF.

This chain joins TRBV6-6 and TRBJ1-6, with TRBD1 identical over 9 bases. CDR1 is MNHNY and CDR2 is SVGAGI in the germline V gene (reference sequence). The CDR3 runs 14 residues. With 5 bases clipped from V and 8 bases from J, the junction kept 4 bases outside the gene matches. This CDR3 is CASSHRGLDSPLHF. The CDR3 DNA reads TGTGCCAGCAGTCACAGGGGGCTCGATTCACCCCTCCACTTT.

The chain couples TRBV30 to TRBJ1-6, with 8 nucleotides matching TRBD1. The junction had 8 bases not matched to a gene; V was cut back by 8 bases and J by 5 bases. The germline gives CDR1 GTSNPN, CDR2 SVGIG (reference sequence). The CDR3 extends over 14 amino acids. For the CDR3, the DNA is TGTGCCCAGGGACAGGCGATAAATAATTCACCCCTCCACTTT. As protein: CAQGQAINNSPLHF.

The V and J genes are TRBV7-3 and TRBJ1-5; 10 bases are shared with TRBD1. J was trimmed by 2 bases and V by 1 base; bases with no gene match: 8. The CDR3 is 18 amino acids. Germline V gene data show CDR1 as SGHTA and CDR2 as FQGTGA. Here the CDR3 reads CASSLKVGTGDRNQPQHF. The CDR3, as DNA: TGTGCCAGCAGCTTAAAGGTGGGGACAGGGGACCGCAATCAGCCCCAGCATTTT.

The chain has TRBV21-1 and TRBJ2-3; the table calls TRBD2, which could not be checked here. TRBV21-1 is described as a pseudogene. This CDR3 spans 15 amino acids. CDR3 sequence (DNA): TGTGCCAGCAGCAAAGATAGAGCGGGGAGCGGTACGCAGTATTTT. It specifies CASSKDRAGSGTQYF.

The V gene is TRBV7-9, the J gene TRBJ1-2, with 9 bases identical to TRBD1. V was clipped by 5 bases and J by 4 bases; unmatched bases: 8. CDR3 size: 15 residues. CDR1 is SEHNR, CDR2 FQNEAQ, per germline (reference sequence). CDR3 loop: CASSPGTGFSYGYTF. The DNA for the CDR3 is TGTGCCAGCAGCCCAGGGACAGGGTTCTCCTATGGCTACACCTTC.

The rearrangement links TRBV27 to TRBJ1-5, with TRBD1 matching over 7 bases. This CDR3 spans 15 amino acids. The trim removed 0 bases at V and 2 bases at J, leaving 1 base unmatched. The germline V gene encodes CDR1 MNHEY and CDR2 SMNVEV (reference sequence). The CDR3 DNA sequence: TGTGCCAGCAGTTTATCAGGGACAGGCAATCAGCCCCAGCATTTT. It encodes CASSLSGTGNQPQHF.

The chain carries TRBV7-3 and TRBJ2-3; D possibly corresponds to TRBD1 (6 bases). V was clipped by 5 bases and J by 5 bases, with 14 bases between them. Germline CDR1 reads SGHTA; CDR2 reads FQGTGA. The CDR3 has 14 residues. The CDR3 DNA is TGTGCCAGCAGCCCTACAGGGAATAAAGATACGCAGTATTTT. Translating it yields CASSPTGNKDTQYF.

This chain links TRBV9 with TRBJ2-2, with 8 bases identical to TRBD2. The junction had 4 bases not matched to a gene; V was cut back by 0 bases and J by 6 bases. The CDR3 is 15 amino acids. CDR1 and CDR2 (germline): SGDLS, YYNGEE. The CDR3 loop is CASSVAGGHAGELFF. The CDR3, as DNA: TGTGCCAGCAGCGTAGCGGGGGGGCACGCCGGGGAGCTGTTTTTT.

This chain joins TRBV25-1 and TRBJ1-1; weak D call: TRBD1 (6 bases). V lost 0 bases to trimming and J lost 0 bases, with 8 bases between them. The germline gives CDR1 MGHDK, CDR2 SYGVNS. This CDR3 has 15 residues. As DNA, the CDR3 is TGTGCCAGCAGTGAATATTCAGGGGTGAACACTGAAGCTTTCTTT. Residues: CASSEYSGVNTEAFF. Using reference TRBV25-1 and TRBJ1-1 for the parts outside the CDR3, the full variable domain is EADIYQTPRYLVIGTGKKITLECSQTMGHDKMYWYQQDPGMELHLIHYSYGVNSTEKGDLSSESTVSRIRTEHFPLTLESARPSHTSQYLCASSEYSGVNTEAFFGQGTRLTVV.

The chain joins TRBV28 to TRBJ1-2; no clear D gene. There are 16 residues in the CDR3. Germline CDR1 MDHEN, CDR2 SYDVKM. V lost 2 bases and J lost 5, with 18 bases in between. The CDR3 DNA reads TGTGCCAGCAGTTTAAGTAACTCCCTGGGAGGGTATGGCTACACCTTC. Protein: CASSLSNSLGGYGYTF.

This clone appeared a single time. J is TRBJ1-1 and V is TRBV14; D is uncertain. The V gene lost 0 bases and the J gene lost 1 base, with 6 bases spanning the gap. Per the germline V gene, CDR1 is SGHDN and CDR2 is FVKESK. This CDR3 is 14 amino acids long. The chain's CDR3 is CASSQEIRNTEAFF. The CDR3 region has the DNA TGTGCCAGCAGCCAAGAAATCAGGAACACTGAAGCTTTCTTT.

The V call is TRBV7-9, the J call TRBJ2-1; 12 bases map to TRBD2. The V segment lost 5 bases and the J segment 4 bases; nucleotides outside the gene matches: 6. The CDR3 covers 16 residues. Per germline, CDR1 SEHNR and CDR2 FQNEAQ (reference sequence). DNA of the CDR3: TGTGCCAGCAGCCCCAGACTAGCGGGGGCGTACAATGAGCAGTTCTTC. Residues: CASSPRLAGAYNEQFF.

This clone has a handful of counts. V is TRBV2 and J is TRBJ2-7, with TRBD1 matching over 8 bases. The CDR3 runs 16 residues. Germline CDR1 reads SNHLY; CDR2 reads FYNNEI. Losses at the gene ends were 6 bases for V and 0 bases for J; bases not matched to a gene: 10. CDR3 sequence reads: CASSSPRDRSSYEQYF. CDR3 coding DNA: TGTGCCAGCAGCAGCCCCCGGGACAGGAGCTCCTACGAGCAGTACTTC.

The chain joins TRBV28 to TRBJ1-5; the D is unclear. V lost 6 bases, J lost 0 bases, and 12 bases lay in between. In germline, CDR1 is MDHEN, CDR2 SYDVKM. This CDR3 contains 15 residues. The CDR3 protein is CASSLTFYSNQPQHF. CDR3 nucleotides: TGTGCCAGCAGCTTAACTTTCTATAGCAATCAGCCCCAGCATTTT.

The chain uses TRBV9 and TRBJ2-1; TRBD2 agrees at 7 bases. The CDR3 spans 12 residues. The germline V gene has CDR1 SGDLS and CDR2 YYNGEE. V trimming: 0 bases; J trimming: 10 bases; junction bases outside the gene matches: 1. The CDR3: CASSVEAGEQFF. CDR3 DNA: TGTGCCAGCAGCGTAGAAGCGGGGGAGCAGTTCTTC.

J is TRBJ2-7 and V is TRBV13, with D possibly TRBD2 on 7 matching bases. The CDR3 covers 13 residues. Trimming took 8 bases from V and 3 from J, leaving 14 bases between them. Germline-derived CDR1 and CDR2 are PRHDT and FYEKMQ (reference sequence). CDR3 coding DNA: TGTGCCAGCCGGAGGGGGGGGGTCTACGAGCAGTACTTC. This sequence encodes CASRRGGVYEQYF.

The chain has TRBV4-3 and TRBJ2-3; 12 nucleotides agree with TRBD2. Germline CDR1 LGHNA, CDR2 YSLEER. V dropped 3 bases and J dropped 3; count of bases not matched to a gene: 10. The CDR3 totals 18 residues. In DNA, the CDR3 is TGCGCCAGCAGCCAGACTAGCGGGGGCGGGCAACTTACAGATACGCAGTATTTT. Translation: CASSQTSGGGQLTDTQYF.

The chain carries TRBV10-3 and TRBJ2-7; D gene ambiguous. The germline V gene has CDR1 ENHRY and CDR2 SYGVKD. The length of the CDR3 is 13 residues. V lost 6 bases and J lost 2, with 11 bases in between. CDR3 sequence: CAISAPTPYEQYF. DNA of the CDR3: TGTGCCATCAGCGCCCCTACTCCCTACGAGCAGTACTTC.

The V call is TRBV19, the J call TRBJ1-6; possible D gene TRBD1, 5 bases. Germline assignment: CDR1 LNHDA and CDR2 SQIVND (reference sequence). The CDR3 runs 12 residues. The V and J ends lost 9 bases and 9 bases respectively, with 12 bases between them. The CDR3 DNA reads TGTGCCAGCGCAGGGCCAGGTTCACCCCTCCACTTT. This gives the protein CASAGPGSPLHF.

J is TRBJ2-7 and V is TRBV5-1; TRBD1 aligns across 7 bases. Losses at the gene ends were 7 bases for V and 1 base for J; bases not matched to a gene: 8. The CDR3 runs 14 residues. Germline V gene data show CDR1 as SGHRS and CDR2 as YFSETQ. The CDR3 reads CASFDPTGSYEQYF. CDR3 nucleotide sequence: TGCGCCAGCTTCGACCCGACAGGGTCCTACGAGCAGTACTTC.

This clone was picked up a small number of times. V and J are TRBV9 and TRBJ2-5, with 8 bases lining up with TRBD2. The CDR3 has 15 amino acids. Germline-derived CDR1 and CDR2 are SGDLS and YYNGEE. Trimming cost V 6 bases and J 4 bases; bases outside gene matches: 11. In nucleotides, the CDR3 is TGTGCCAGCACCCTTAGCGGGACCTCAGGAGAGACCCAGTACTTC. Its translation: CASTLSGTSGETQYF.